What follows are 22 T cell receptor beta chains derived from one specimen sequenced in a study of T cell clones after liver transplantation. Clones were read by immunoSEQ multiplex PCR, and TCRdb kept only the in-frame ones, dropping some. The data hold about 47,000 clones, with 80% to 90% observed a single time. The specimen comprised CD8+ T cells from blood, sampled 12 months after liver transplant. Receptors originate from a human patient who received a liver transplant. The graft donor may have given rise to some T cells.

The chain uses TRBV19 and TRBJ1-1; TRBD1 might be the D (6 bases). V lost 9 bases and J 1 base, leaving 12 bases between the germline ends. Germline V gives CDR1 LNHDA, CDR2 SQIVND (reference sequence). The CDR3 sequence is 13 residues long. CDR3: CASLDSWNTEAFF. CDR3 coding DNA: TGTGCCAGCCTGGACAGTTGGAACACTGAAGCTTTCTTT.

The chain employs TRBV5-4 and TRBJ2-7, with TRBD1 matching over 7 bases. This CDR3 contains 12 residues. CDR1 and CDR2 (germline): SGHNT, YYREEE (reference sequence). With V trimmed by 5 bases and J by 4 bases, 3 bases remained unmatched. The CDR3 sequence: CASSLQGYEQYF. CDR3 DNA sequence: TGTGCCAGCAGTTTACAGGGGTACGAGCAGTACTTC.

The chain recombines TRBV15 with TRBJ2-5; D is undetermined. Trimming stripped 1 base from V and 0 bases from J, with 6 bases between. This CDR3 has 14 residues. Germline lookup yields CDR1 LNHNV and CDR2 YYDKDF (reference sequence). This CDR3 is CATSRGENQETQYF. In nucleotides, the CDR3 is TGTGCCACCAGCAGAGGGGAAAACCAAGAGACCCAGTACTTC.

J is TRBJ2-7 and V is TRBV27; 13 bases line up with TRBD2. CDR1 and CDR2 (germline): MNHEY, SMNVEV (reference sequence). This CDR3 region has 13 residues. V lost 6 bases to trimming and J lost 10 bases; unmatched junction nucleotides: 6. The CDR3 protein is CASSSGLAGDQYF. The CDR3 nucleotides read TGTGCCAGCAGCTCTGGACTAGCGGGAGATCAGTACTTC.

CDR3 DNA: TGCGCCAGCAGCCAAGTGGGGGTATCCACCTACGAGCAGTACTTC. Encoded protein: CASSQVGVSTYEQYF. V gene TRBV4-3 combines with J gene TRBJ2-7; D assignment may be TRBD1 or TRBD2 (5 bases each). Trimming removed 1 base at V and 2 bases at J, with 12 bases between. The CDR3 loop spans 15 amino acids. Looked up from germline, CDR1 is LGHNA and CDR2 is YSLEER.

This chain links TRBV6-1 with TRBJ2-2, with 7 bases lining up with TRBD2. The CDR3 covers 14 residues. Germline CDR1 and CDR2: MNHNS and SASEGT. J was trimmed by 2 bases and V by 9 bases; bases with no gene match: 6. CDR3 nucleotides: TGTGCCAGGGAAGCGGGAACCAACACCGGGGAGCTGTTTTTT. The encoded protein is CAREAGTNTGELFF.

The rearrangement links TRBV4-1 to TRBJ1-2; the D gene is possibly TRBD1 (5 bases). The CDR3 length is 15 residues. Germline CDR1 and CDR2: MGHRA and YSYEKL. V was shortened by 4 bases and J by 3 bases, with 15 bases between the two germline ends. The CDR3 DNA is TGCGCCAGCAGCCTTGGGGCGTCGGCAGACTATGGCTACACCTTC. Amino acids: CASSLGASADYGYTF.

The rearrangement joins TRBV6-6 to TRBJ2-7; 9 bases align to TRBD1. The length of the CDR3 is 15 residues. Germline V lookup: CDR1 MNHNY, CDR2 SVGAGI (reference sequence). V lost 6 bases and J lost 0; bases outside the gene matches: 6. Here the CDR3 reads CASSPGTGFSYEQYF. The CDR3 nucleotides are TGTGCCAGCAGCCCCGGGACAGGGTTCTCCTACGAGCAGTACTTC.

This clone was recorded once. CDR3 residues: CASSSPPGQGSYEQYF. The CDR3 DNA reads TGTGCCAGCAGCTCCCCCCCGGGACAGGGGTCCTACGAGCAGTACTTC. The chain uses TRBV7-9 and TRBJ2-7, with TRBD1 matching 10 bases. CDR1 is SEHNR and CDR2 is FQNEAQ in the germline V gene (reference sequence). V dropped 4 bases and J dropped 1; count of bases not matched to a gene: 7. The CDR3 consists of 16 residues.

This chain uses TRBV6-1 with TRBJ2-7; D is possibly TRBD2 (6 bases). This CDR3 has 16 residues. The V and J ends lost 2 bases and 2 bases respectively, with 16 bases between them. CDR1 is MNHNS, CDR2 SASEGT, per germline. The CDR3 coding sequence is TGTGCCAGCAGTGAAAATTCCGCGGGACTGGCCTACGAGCAGTACTTC. This gives the protein CASSENSAGLAYEQYF.

The J gene is TRBJ1-5, the V gene TRBV6-6; possibly TRBD1 for D (5 bases). V lost 6 bases and J lost 6, with 12 bases in between. Germline V gives CDR1 MNHNY, CDR2 SVGAGI (reference sequence). The CDR3 is 13 residues long. CDR3 sequence (DNA): TGTGCCAGCAGCTGGGGCCTGGGTCAGCCCCAGCATTTT. Protein: CASSWGLGQPQHF.

The chain couples TRBV27 to TRBJ1-1; the D is unclear. This CDR3 spans 14 amino acids. Trimming removed 2 bases from V and 4 bases from J, with 11 bases in between. CDR1 and CDR2 (germline): MNHEY, SMNVEV (reference sequence). The CDR3 is CASSLEGSPTEAFF. The DNA for the CDR3 is TGTGCCAGCAGTTTAGAGGGCAGCCCCACTGAAGCTTTCTTT.

Only a few counts were recorded for this clone. The genes are TRBV6-1 and TRBJ2-1; perhaps TRBD2 as D (5 bases). Between the trimmed V and J ends, which lost 3 bases and 4 bases, there was a span of 13 bases. The CDR3 spans 15 residues. Germline V lookup: CDR1 MNHNS, CDR2 SASEGT. CDR3 sequence (DNA): TGTGCCAGCAGTGACTGGCGGAGCGGTTACAATGAGCAGTTCTTC. Translating gives CASSDWRSGYNEQFF.

The chain joins TRBV28 to TRBJ2-7; 8 positions match TRBD1. Trimming cost V 7 bases and J 3 bases; bases outside gene matches: 5. This CDR3 has 13 residues. The V gene's germline CDR1 is MDHEN and CDR2 SYDVKM. In nucleotides, the CDR3 is TGTGCCAGCAAAAGGACAGGGTACTACGAGCAGTACTTC. This translates into CASKRTGYYEQYF. The full variable domain, with the rest looked up from reference TRBV28 and TRBJ2-7, is DVKVTQSSRYLVKRTGEKVFLECVQDMDHENMFWYRQDPGLGLRLIYFSYDVKMKEKGDIPEGYSVSREKKERFSLILESASTNQTSMYLCASKRTGYYEQYFGPGTRLTVT.

This sequence joins TRBV27 and TRBJ2-3, with a tentative D call TRBD1 (6 bases). This CDR3 region has 15 residues. V was trimmed by 7 bases and J by 3 bases, leaving 17 bases between them. Germline values: CDR1 MNHEY, CDR2 SMNVEV (reference sequence). The CDR3 DNA reads TGTGCCAGCACCCTGGGGGCAAGGTGGACAGATACGCAGTATTTT. Protein sequence: CASTLGARWTDTQYF.

The CDR3 DNA is TGTGCCAGCAGTTACTCTAACAGGGGGCCTGAAGATACGCAGTATTTT. As protein: CASSYSNRGPEDTQYF. This sequence joins TRBV6-6 and TRBJ2-3; TRBD1 matches at 9 bases. CDR1 is MNHNY, CDR2 SVGAGI, per germline (reference sequence). The ends lost 0 bases at V and 5 bases at J; junction bases unmatched: 6. The CDR3 extends over 16 amino acids.

In DNA, the CDR3 is TGTGCCAGCAGCTTGGATGACAGGCCGACCCACAATGAGCAGTTCTTC. Translating it yields CASSLDDRPTHNEQFF. This rearrangement joins TRBV5-6 to TRBJ2-1, with a weak D call TRBD1 (6 bases). The V gene's germline CDR1 is SGHDT and CDR2 YYEEEE. The CDR3 is 16 amino acids. Trimming stripped 0 bases from V and 5 bases from J, with 15 bases between.

This rearrangement joins TRBV7-9 to TRBJ1-3; D is ambiguous. CDR1 SEHNR and CDR2 FQNEAQ come from the germline V gene (reference sequence). The length of the CDR3 is 12 residues. The V gene lost 2 bases and the J gene lost 4 bases, with 3 bases spanning the gap. CDR3 sequence (DNA): TGTGCCAGCAGCTTACAGGGAAACACCATATATTTT. Protein sequence: CASSLQGNTIYF. Variable domain in full (rest from reference TRBV7-9 and TRBJ1-3): DTGVSQNPRHKITKRGQNVTFRCDPISEHNRLYWYRQTLGQGPEFLTYFQNEAQLEKSRLLSDRFSAERPKGSFSTLEIQRTEQGDSAMYLCASSLQGNTIYFGEGSWLTVV.

The sample holds one count of this clone. This chain connects TRBV6-5 to TRBJ2-7, with D perhaps matching TRBD1 (6 bases). Germline V gene sequence: CDR1 MNHEY, CDR2 SVGAGI. The V and J ends lost 0 bases and 6 bases respectively, with 12 bases between them. The CDR3 consists of 14 residues. CDR3 sequence reads: CASSYSAGAIEQYF. As DNA, the CDR3 is TGTGCCAGCAGTTACTCGGCAGGGGCGATCGAGCAGTACTTC.

The rearrangement uses TRBV28 and TRBJ2-1, with D perhaps matching TRBD1 or TRBD2 (5 bases each). The CDR3 is 15 residues long. The V gene lost 6 bases and the J gene lost 0 bases, with 12 bases spanning the gap. Germline V gene sequence: CDR1 MDHEN, CDR2 SYDVKM. CDR3 residues: CASREGTSSYNEQFF. In DNA form, the CDR3 reads TGTGCCAGCAGAGAGGGGACGAGCTCCTACAATGAGCAGTTCTTC.

This clone appeared a few times. The V and J genes are TRBV5-6 and TRBJ2-7; maybe TRBD1 (6 bases). V was cut by 4 bases and J by 0 bases, with 11 bases left in between. The CDR3 loop spans 14 amino acids. Germline CDR1 and CDR2: SGHDT and YYEEEE. The CDR3: CASSPTGYSYEQYF. Here the CDR3 DNA reads TGTGCCAGCAGCCCGACAGGATACTCCTACGAGCAGTACTTC.

The rearrangement joins TRBV5-1 to TRBJ2-7; D gene unclear. The ends were cut back, 4 bases at V and 6 bases at J, with 11 bases in the middle. The germline V gene encodes CDR1 SGHRS and CDR2 YFSETQ. The CDR3 runs 12 residues. DNA for the CDR3: TGCGCCAGCAGCCTGACTGGGGTCGAGCAGTACTTC. The encoded protein is CASSLTGVEQYF.